The table lists the clone carrying this T cell receptor (beta chain) with a few counts. Its antigen remains unidentified. Repertoires were generated with immunoSEQ multiplex PCR, while TCRdb's copy carries only in-frame clones and drops some. Found here are fewer than 150,000 clones, about 91% of them singletons; the top ten hold around 10%. The V gene lost 4 bases and the J gene lost 8 bases, with 20 bases spanning the gap. The CDR3 is 15 residues long. CDR1 and CDR2 from the germline V gene are MNHEY and SVGAGI. The sample is drawn from a study of T cell responses to AZD1222 COVID-19 vaccine. Study-wide findings and caveats: Clonal diversity was possibly underestimated, and the donors were mostly white British, with more females. Baseline antibody screening turned up just a handful of seropositive AZD1222 recipients.

The chain uses TRBV6-5 and TRBJ1-2; no definite D call. This receptor was identified in an adult who received the AZD1222 COVID-19 vaccine. The material sequenced was peripheral blood, taken 28 days after the second AZD1222 dose. The CDR3 DNA sequence: TGTGCCAGCAGTTCTACCGAGACGGGGATCGGGGGCTACACCTTC. Encoded protein: CASSSTETGIGGYTF.